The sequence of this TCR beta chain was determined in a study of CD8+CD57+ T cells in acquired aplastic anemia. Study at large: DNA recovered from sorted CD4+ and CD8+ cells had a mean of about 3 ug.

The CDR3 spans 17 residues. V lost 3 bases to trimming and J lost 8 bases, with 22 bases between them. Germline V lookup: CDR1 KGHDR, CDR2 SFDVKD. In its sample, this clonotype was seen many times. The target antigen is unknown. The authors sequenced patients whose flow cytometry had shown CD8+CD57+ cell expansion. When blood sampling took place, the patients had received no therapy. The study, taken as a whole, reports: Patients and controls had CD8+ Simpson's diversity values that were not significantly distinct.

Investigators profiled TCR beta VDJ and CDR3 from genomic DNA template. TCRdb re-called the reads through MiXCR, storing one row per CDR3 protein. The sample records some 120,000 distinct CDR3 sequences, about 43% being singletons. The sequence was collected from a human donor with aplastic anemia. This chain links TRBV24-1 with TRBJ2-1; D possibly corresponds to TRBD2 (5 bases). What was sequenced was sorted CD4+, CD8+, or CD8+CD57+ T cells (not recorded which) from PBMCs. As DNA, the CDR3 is TGTGCCACCAGTGATCCGAGGTCCCTTGCGGACTCGGATGAGCAGTTCTTC. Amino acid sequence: CATSDPRSLADSDEQFF.